This T cell receptor (beta chain) emerged from a study of T cell changes during pregnancy in multiple sclerosis. Trimming cost V 5 bases and J 4 bases, with 23 bases left between them. Germline-derived CDR1 and CDR2 are SEHNR and FQNEAQ (reference sequence). CDR3 size: 17 residues. Generated by immunoSEQ multiplex PCR, the TCRdb table keeps only in-frame clones and is missing some. Here the sample spans over 85,000 clones, 90% being singletons. The source of this sequence is a female donor in good health, enrolled as a control in a pregnancy study. The source was peripheral blood, collected in the second trimester of pregnancy. The rearrangement joins TRBV7-9 to TRBJ2-5, with D maybe TRBD1 (6 bases). CDR3 coding DNA: TGTGCCAGCAGCCCTCCTCCTTGGGGGCCAAAGTCAGAGACCCAGTACTTC. Translation: CASSPPPWGPKSETQYF.